A selection of T cell receptor beta chains follows, all from one sample in a study of regulatory T cells in long-lasting Graves disease. TCRdb itself ran the multiplex PCR reads through MiXCR, one entry per CDR3 protein. Of around 320,000 distinct CDR3 sequences listed, around 17% are singletons. The sample was also linked to a second study, of T cells in Graves' hyperthyroidism and ophthalmopathy.

Material: peripheral blood mononuclear cells (PBMCs), obtained at new diagnosis, from a patient treated with antithyroid drugs. The receptors shown here come from a man in his forties or fifties with Graves disease. The CDR3 runs from the conserved cysteine through the conserved F or W. Each record gives: V gene, D gene, clone size, J gene, CDR3 DNA, CDR3 protein. A D gene is named only where the DNA matches it firmly. A clone size is listed for some rows: how often the clone was seen (once, few, many), or a class if it is expanded.

TRBV5-1	.	many	TRBJ2-7	TGCGCCAGCAGCTTGGTGGCAGGGAGCTCCTACGAGCAGTACTTC	CASSLVAGSSYEQYF
TRBV6-1	TRBD2	many	TRBJ2-7	TGTGCCAGCAGGAGTACTAGCGGAGGTTACGAGCAGTACTTC	CASRSTSGGYEQYF
TRBV25-1	.	.	TRBJ2-2	TGTGCCAGCAGTTGGACCTTCCCTGGGGAGCTGTTTTTT	CASSWTFPGELFF
TRBV5-1	TRBD1	few	TRBJ2-7	TGCGCCAGCAGCTGGGGGACAGGCTGGTACGAGCAGTACTTC	CASSWGTGWYEQYF
TRBV5-1	.	few	TRBJ1-2	TGCGCCAGCAGCTTGGCCTCCGGAGAGAACTGTGGCTACACCTTC	CASSLASGENCGYTF
TRBV20-1	.	many	TRBJ1-6	TGCAGTGCTAGAGATAACAGGGCAAATTCACCCCTCCACTTT	CSARDNRANSPLHF
TRBV20-1	TRBD1	many	TRBJ2-1	TGCAGTGCTAGAGGGGACAGGGGGCCGGATGAGCAGTTCTTC	CSARGDRGPDEQFF
TRBV4-1	.	many	TRBJ2-2	TGCGCCAGCAGCCAAAATACGGTTAACACCGGGGAGCTGTTTTTT	CASSQNTVNTGELFF
TRBV7-2	TRBD1	few	TRBJ1-3	TGTGCCAGCAGCCCAGACAGGGTTCACTTCTCTGGAAACACCATATATTTT	CASSPDRVHFSGNTIYF
TRBV7-9	TRBD2	many	TRBJ2-5	TGTGCCAGCAGCCCGGGACTAGCGGGGGGGAACCAAGAGACCCAGTACTTC	CASSPGLAGGNQETQYF
TRBV27	TRBD1	few	TRBJ1-2	TGTGCCAGTAGAGGGACAGTTTATGGCTACACCTTC	CASRGTVYGYTF
TRBV28	.	.	TRBJ2-3	TGTGCCAGCATCTCCGGGGTTAGGGGTGCAGATACGCAGTATTTT	CASISGVRGADTQYF
TRBV6-5	TRBD2	many	TRBJ2-3	TGTGCCAGCAGTTACTCGACTAGCGGGGGGGGAGCAGATACGCAGTATTTT	CASSYSTSGGGADTQYF
TRBV12-3/TRBV12-4	TRBD1	.	TRBJ1-5	TGTGCCAGCAGTCCGCGACAGGGGCTGGGTCAGCCCCAGCATTTT	CASSPRQGLGQPQHF
TRBV19	.	once	TRBJ2-2	TGTGCCAGTGGACCGCCGAACACCGGGGAGCTGTTTTTT	CASGPPNTGELFF
TRBV20-1	.	.	TRBJ2-7	TGCAGTGCTAAACGGGACACGACCTACGAGCAGTACTTC	CSAKRDTTYEQYF
TRBV7-2	.	few	TRBJ1-6	TGTGCCAGCAAGGACGGGTCTGGCTCACCCCTCCACTTT	CASKDGSGSPLHF
TRBV24-1	.	few	TRBJ2-7	TGTGCCACCAGTGCGGGGGCAGTGTACGGGCAGTACTTC	CATSAGAVYGQYF
TRBV11-2	TRBD2	many	TRBJ2-5	TGTGCCAGCAGCTTTAATAGCGGGGGAGAGACCCAGTACTTC	CASSFNSGGETQYF
TRBV6-1	.	many	TRBJ2-5	TGTGCCAGCAGACTCCGGACAGGGGCGGGGGGAGAGACCCAGTACTTC	CASRLRTGAGGETQYF
TRBV5-1	.	many	TRBJ2-5	TGCGCCAGCAGCTTGATAGGGGTGGAGGAGACCCAGTACTTC	CASSLIGVEETQYF
TRBV28	.	many	TRBJ2-7	TGTGCCAGCAGTTTTTTGGGGGACTACGAGCAGTACTTC	CASSFLGDYEQYF
TRBV30	TRBD2	many	TRBJ2-5	TGTGCCTGGAGTGTGGGACTAGCGGGGTCCCGGGAGACCCAGTACTTC	CAWSVGLAGSRETQYF
TRBV30	.	many	TRBJ2-1	TGTGCCTGGAAGGTTTCCTACAATGAGCAGTTCTTC	CAWKVSYNEQFF
TRBV20-1	.	many	TRBJ1-1	TGCAGTGCTAGAGTCTTCAGGAAGAACACTGAAGCTTTCTTT	CSARVFRKNTEAFF
TRBV20-1	.	many	TRBJ2-7	TGCAGTGCGCCGCTCGGGTACGAGCAGTACTTC	CSAPLGYEQYF
TRBV30	TRBD1	many	TRBJ1-5	TGTGCCTGGAGTAGGGGGGACAGCCGCAATCAGCCCCAGCATTTT	CAWSRGDSRNQPQHF
TRBV3-1	.	.	TRBJ2-5	TGTGCCAGCAGCCAAGATGGTGGCGGCGGAGAGACCCAGTACTTC	CASSQDGGGGETQYF
TRBV4-2	.	few	TRBJ2-5	TGTGCCAGCAGCCAAGTGGGGCCACGGGGAGAGACCCAGTACTTC	CASSQVGPRGETQYF
TRBV9	TRBD1	.	TRBJ1-4	TGTGCCAACAGCGCGACTCCGGGACAGGGCAATGAAAGACTGTTTTTT	CANSATPGQGNERLFF
TRBV11-2	TRBD1	many	TRBJ1-2	TGTGCCAGCAGCTTAGATGGAGGGACAGGAGTTTATGGCTACACCTTC	CASSLDGGTGVYGYTF
TRBV27	.	.	TRBJ2-5	TGTGCCAGCAGTTTATTTAACAGAGAGACCCAGTACTTC	CASSLFNRETQYF
TRBV20-1	.	many	TRBJ2-1	TGCAGTCAAGAAGGGGACCGCCCTTGGGATGAGCAGTTCTTC	CSQEGDRPWDEQFF
TRBV20-1	TRBD2	.	TRBJ2-1	TGCAGTGCTAGGGCTAGCGGGGGGGCCCATGAGCAGTTCTTC	CSARASGGAHEQFF
TRBV5-4	TRBD2	many	TRBJ2-1	TGTGCCAGCAGCCCGGGACTAGCGGGGGGGCTGTACAATGAGCAGTTCTTC	CASSPGLAGGLYNEQFF
TRBV18	TRBD1	many	TRBJ2-3	TGTGCCAGCTCACGAGTCACAGGGGCAGATACGCAGTATTTT	CASSRVTGADTQYF
TRBV10-3	TRBD1	many	TRBJ1-1	TGTGCCATCAGTTCCCTCGGACAGGTTGGGTATTTCGTCACTGAAGCTTTCTTT	CAISSLGQVGYFVTEAFF
TRBV27	.	many	TRBJ2-7	TGTGCCAGCAGTTTTAAGCCGGAGGGCGAGCAGTACTTC	CASSFKPEGEQYF
TRBV20-1	.	many	TRBJ1-5	TGCAGTGCGGGGCCAGGGGATCAGCCCCAGCATTTT	CSAGPGDQPQHF